This TCR beta chain was profiled in a study of neurological immune-mediated disorders. This clonotype was counted many times. Each CDR3 protein is one row after TCRdb ran MiXCR on the 5' RACE reads. The sample records 45,000 to 55,000 distinct CDR3 sequences, around 5.8% being singletons. The CDR3 runs to 11 residues. V was clipped by 1 base and J by 7 bases, with 7 bases between them. Germline CDR1 and CDR2: DFQATT and SNEGSKA (reference sequence). Sequenced input: CD4+ T cells from blood. This receptor was identified in a woman between 18 and 30 years old with multiple sclerosis. V and J are TRBV20-1 and TRBJ1-1; unclear D gene. CDR3 sequence reads: CSARASFEAFF. The CDR3 nucleotides are TGCAGTGCTAGAGCCTCCTTTGAAGCTTTCTTT.